This TCR beta chain stems from a study of metastatic and nonmetastatic thyroid tumors. This clone was observed at least ten times. TCRdb reprocessed the PCR reads using MiXCR. The data show tens of thousands of clones, approximately 19% seen once. Thyroid surgery had not been preceded by any treatment in any patient. Germline loops: CDR1 KGHSH, CDR2 LQKENI. Deletions cut 4 bases from V and 0 bases from J, with 19 bases between. CDR3 size: 18 residues. The clonotype comes from a female donor with papillary thyroid cancer or a benign thyroid nodule (not recorded which). Some clones in this sample may be carry-over from other donors' samples. The sequenced material came from blood. The chain uses TRBV18 and TRBJ2-1; a weak D match, TRBD2 (7 bases). The CDR3 bases are TGTGCCAGCTCACTCGGGGCGGGGGCGGTGAGCTCCTACAATGAGCAGTTCTTC. It is translated as CASSLGAGAVSSYNEQFF.